This entry lists 24 T cell receptor beta chains sequenced from one sample in a study of T cell responses to AZD1222 COVID-19 vaccine. Some clones are missing from TCRdb's copy, which holds only in-frame ones; the method was immunoSEQ multiplex PCR. The sample lists some 120,000 clones; more than 80% were seen once. Material: peripheral blood, obtained on day 0 of AZD1222 vaccination. The receptors come from an adult in good health.

V usage is TRBV4-2 and J usage is TRBJ2-7; D is possibly TRBD2 (6 bases). The germline gives CDR1 LGHNA, CDR2 YNFKEQ. The CDR3 sequence is 14 residues long. Trimming took off 0 bases at V and 2 bases at J, with 8 bases between the two ends. The CDR3: CASSQDRGAYEQYF. The CDR3 DNA follows: TGTGCCAGCAGCCAAGATCGCGGGGCCTACGAGCAGTACTTC.

This clone was seen a few times. The V gene is TRBV7-9, the J gene TRBJ1-6; D call uncertain. The CDR3 runs to 13 residues. CDR1 SEHNR and CDR2 FQNEAQ come from the germline V gene (reference sequence). V lost 4 bases and J lost 4, with 5 bases in between. CDR3 sequence reads: CASSSWYNSPLHF. The DNA of the CDR3 is TGTGCCAGCAGCTCGTGGTATAATTCACCCCTCCACTTT.

This clone has a single count. The genes are TRBV13 and TRBJ2-3; maybe TRBD1 (5 bases). This CDR3 has 14 residues. The V and J ends lost 0 bases and 2 bases respectively, with 6 bases between them. Germline V gene data show CDR1 as PRHDT and CDR2 as FYEKMQ (reference sequence). The CDR3 protein is CASSLGRDTDTQYF. The CDR3, as DNA: TGTGCCAGCAGCTTAGGCAGGGACACAGATACGCAGTATTTT.

This clone was picked up a small number of times. The CDR3 nucleotides are TGTGCCAGCAGTGAGAGTACAGACAACTATGGCTACACCTTC. It yields the protein CASSESTDNYGYTF. The chain uses TRBV2 and TRBJ1-2; the D is unclear. With 3 bases removed from V and 2 bases from J, the gap between germline ends came to 10 bases. The germline V gene has CDR1 SNHLY and CDR2 FYNNEI. This CDR3 is 14 amino acids long.

V gene TRBV5-8 combines with J gene TRBJ1-5, with D perhaps TRBD1 (6 bases). The CDR3 sequence is 15 residues long. The germline gives CDR1 SGHTS, CDR2 YDEGEE. The V end was cut by 1 base, the J end by 6 bases, with 14 bases between. CDR3 in amino acids: CASSLRQGGGQPQHF. DNA for the CDR3: TGTGCCAGCAGCTTGAGACAAGGGGGAGGTCAGCCCCAGCATTTT.

The DNA for the CDR3 is TGTGCCAGCAGTTTGTCTATCCGTCTTAGGGGGGCCAACGTCCTGACTTTC. This sequence encodes CASSLSIRLRGANVLTF. The chain combines TRBV28 with TRBJ2-6; no reliable D call. Trimming took 3 bases from V and 4 from J, leaving 16 bases between them. This CDR3 comprises 17 residues. Germline lookup yields CDR1 MDHEN and CDR2 SYDVKM.

This clone was counted once. The chain carries TRBV29-1 and TRBJ2-7, with 10 bases lining up with TRBD2. The germline V gene has CDR1 SQVTM and CDR2 ANQGSEA. Losses at the gene ends were 1 base for V and 5 bases for J; bases not matched to a gene: 8. There are 15 residues in the CDR3. CDR3 residues: CSVEAQASGSDEQYF. The CDR3 nucleotides are TGCAGCGTTGAAGCTCAGGCTAGCGGGAGCGACGAGCAGTACTTC.

The V and J genes are TRBV6-5 and TRBJ2-2, with TRBD1 matching over 11 bases. Germline values: CDR1 MNHEY, CDR2 SVGAGI. With V trimmed by 2 bases and J by 7 bases, 3 bases remained unmatched. The CDR3 runs to 15 residues. The CDR3 protein is CASSYGQGAGGELFF. CDR3 DNA: TGTGCCAGCAGTTACGGACAGGGGGCGGGCGGGGAGCTGTTTTTT.

V and J are TRBV19 and TRBJ2-5; 7 positions agree with TRBD1. CDR3 size: 15 residues. Trimming removed 2 bases from V and 4 bases from J; junction bases left unmatched: 7. Germline values: CDR1 LNHDA, CDR2 SQIVND (reference sequence). The CDR3: CASSIQIGGGETQYF. The CDR3 coding sequence is TGTGCCAGTAGTATACAGATAGGGGGCGGAGAGACCCAGTACTTC.

CDR3 nucleotide sequence: TGTGCCTGGAGTGTAGTTAGCAATCAGCCCCAGCATTTT. Protein: CAWSVVSNQPQHF. The chain carries TRBV30 and TRBJ1-5; D is undetermined. Germline V lookup: CDR1 GTSNPN, CDR2 SVGIG (reference sequence). V lost 0 bases and J lost 0, with 3 bases in between. The CDR3 extends over 13 amino acids. Full variable domain (rest looked up from reference TRBV30 and TRBJ1-5): SQTIHQWPATLVQPVGSPLSLECTVEGTSNPNLYWYRQAAGRGLQLLFYSVGIGQISSEVPQNLSASRPQDRQFILSSKKLLLSDSGFYLCAWSVVSNQPQHFGDGTRLSIL.

This chain connects TRBV28 to TRBJ1-2; D ambiguous. The CDR3 spans 14 residues. The V end was cut by 3 bases, the J end by 0 bases, with 8 bases between. The germline V gene encodes CDR1 MDHEN and CDR2 SYDVKM. CDR3 protein: CASSFPLPNYGYTF. The CDR3 bases are TGTGCCAGCAGTTTTCCCCTTCCTAACTATGGCTACACCTTC.

V gene TRBV4-2 combines with J gene TRBJ2-7, with 7 bases identical to TRBD2. Germline loops: CDR1 LGHNA, CDR2 YNFKEQ. V was pared by 1 base and J by 7 bases, with 4 bases of the junction left unmatched. This CDR3 contains 13 residues. The CDR3: CASSQGLAWEQYF. As DNA, the CDR3 is TGTGCCAGCAGCCAAGGACTAGCATGGGAGCAGTACTTC.

The genes are TRBV14 and TRBJ1-1; TRBD1 might be the D (6 bases). This CDR3 has 12 residues. CDR1 is SGHDN and CDR2 is FVKESK in the germline V gene. V was trimmed by 4 bases and J by 8 bases, leaving 11 bases between them. CDR3 region: CASSLLGTEAFF. CDR3 nucleotides: TGTGCCAGCAGCCTTTTGGGGACAGAAGCTTTCTTT.

The chain links TRBV19 to TRBJ1-1, with TRBD1 matching 7 bases. The CDR3 is made up of 17 amino acids. V lost 6 bases and J lost 2; bases outside the gene matches: 15. Germline CDR1 and CDR2: LNHDA and SQIVND (reference sequence). Here the CDR3 DNA reads TGTGCCAGTAGGATGACAGGGCGGCCCCACCCTAACACTGAAGCTTTCTTT. Translation: CASRMTGRPHPNTEAFF.

CDR3 in DNA: TGTGCCAGCAGAGAAACCGGGGCTCTTAATGAAAAACTGTTTTTT. This translates into CASRETGALNEKLFF. V gene TRBV25-1 combines with J gene TRBJ1-4, with a tentative D call TRBD1 (5 bases). CDR1 and CDR2 (germline): MGHDK, SYGVNS. The CDR3 totals 15 residues. V gave up 6 bases and J gave up 4 bases, with 15 bases separating them.

This clone occurred once. The rearrangement joins TRBV19 to TRBJ2-1; 9 nucleotides match TRBD2. Looked up from germline, CDR1 is LNHDA and CDR2 is SQIVND (reference sequence). The ends lost 1 base at V and 6 bases at J; junction bases unmatched: 10. The CDR3 runs 17 residues. CDR3 sequence reads: CASSIALVAGVSNEQFF. CDR3 DNA: TGTGCCAGTAGTATAGCGTTGGTAGCGGGAGTGTCCAATGAGCAGTTCTTC.

CDR3 sequence: CSASIQEATQYF. CDR3 nucleotides: TGCAGTGCTAGTATCCAGGAGGCGACCCAGTACTTC. J is TRBJ2-5 and V is TRBV20-1; a weak D match, TRBD2 (5 bases). CDR1 is DFQATT, CDR2 SNEGSKA, per germline (reference sequence). The CDR3 sequence is 12 residues long. V gave up 3 bases and J gave up 7 bases, with 12 bases separating them.

The J gene is TRBJ1-1, the V gene TRBV9; D is undetermined. Germline lookup yields CDR1 SGDLS and CDR2 YYNGEE. CDR3 size: 13 residues. V was trimmed by 3 bases and J by 2 bases, leaving 8 bases between them. CDR3 DNA sequence: TGTGCCAGCAGCGCTACAGATAACACTGAAGCTTTCTTT. Translation gives CASSATDNTEAFF.

The gene calls are TRBV4-1 and TRBJ2-7; tentative D call: TRBD1 (6 bases). Germline V CDR1 and CDR2: MGHRA, YSYEKL. The V and J ends lost 5 bases and 6 bases respectively, with 8 bases between them. The CDR3 spans 11 residues. The CDR3 nucleotides are TGCGCCAGCAGCGAACAGGGCGAGCAGTACTTC. Amino acids: CASSEQGEQYF.

The V and J genes are TRBV11-2 and TRBJ2-7; no definite D call. CDR1 is SGHAT and CDR2 is FQNNGV in the germline V gene. The germline V and J ends were trimmed by 1 base and 2 bases, with 6 bases remaining between them. The CDR3 length is 13 residues. DNA for the CDR3: TGTGCCAGCAGCTTAGGGGAAGCCTACGAGCAGTACTTC. It yields the protein CASSLGEAYEQYF.

The V call is TRBV4-1, the J call TRBJ2-7; 10 nucleotides line up with TRBD2. CDR3 size: 15 residues. The germline V gene encodes CDR1 MGHRA and CDR2 YSYEKL. V dropped 4 bases and J dropped 7; count of bases not matched to a gene: 10. In DNA, the CDR3 is TGCGCCAGCAGCCCCTCGGGGACTAGCGTTGTGGAGCAGTACTTC. Protein sequence: CASSPSGTSVVEQYF.

This rearrangement joins TRBV5-1 to TRBJ2-5, with 12 nucleotides matching TRBD2. The CDR3 totals 15 residues. Germline-derived CDR1 and CDR2 are SGHRS and YFSETQ. V trimming: 5 bases; J trimming: 5 bases; junction bases outside the gene matches: 7. The CDR3 protein is CASRSGTSGWETQYF. The CDR3 DNA reads TGCGCCAGCAGATCCGGGACTAGCGGGTGGGAGACCCAGTACTTC.

The chain links TRBV6-4 to TRBJ2-1, with D maybe TRBD2 (5 bases). V lost 0 bases and J 0 bases, leaving 9 bases between the germline ends. Germline CDR1 and CDR2: MRHNA and SNTAGT. This CDR3 is 16 amino acids long. The CDR3 DNA follows: TGTGCCAGCAGTGACTCTTCTAGCAGCTCCTACAATGAGCAGTTCTTC. This translates into CASSDSSSSSYNEQFF.

The genes are TRBV15 and TRBJ1-3, with TRBD1 as a possible D gene (5 bases). CDR3 length: 15 amino acids. Deletions cut 0 bases from V and 0 bases from J, with 6 bases between. In germline, CDR1 is LNHNV, CDR2 YYDKDF (reference sequence). The CDR3 nucleotides read TGTGCCACCAGCAGAGACCAGGGCTCTGGAAACACCATATATTTT. Translation: CATSRDQGSGNTIYF.